The source of this TCR beta chain is a study of glioma-infiltrating T cells after dendritic cell vaccination. Deletions cut 2 bases from V and 9 bases from J, with 11 bases between. The germline V gene encodes CDR1 SGHRS and CDR2 YFSETQ. This CDR3 comprises 12 residues. Time point given: after dendritic cell vaccination, including at tumor progression/relapse. Clones were sequenced by immunoSEQ multiplex PCR, and TCRdb holds only the in-frame ones, with some missing. The table records fewer than 70,000 clones, about 83% of them present only once. The chain carries TRBV5-1 and TRBJ1-1, with a possible D match to TRBD1 (5 bases). Here the sequenced sample was blood, taken after dendritic cell vaccination. This TCR came from a human donor with glioblastoma. DNA of the CDR3: TGCGCCAGCAGCTTTAGGAGGGACCAAGCTTTCTTT. It translates to CASSFRRDQAFF.